This T cell receptor (beta chain) stems from a study of identical twins' blood T cells. Turning to the study itself: Approximately 50 million reads covered about six alpha-chain and about six beta-chain libraries.

Trimming took 7 bases from V and 2 from J, leaving 14 bases between them. The CDR3 has 14 residues. Germline loops: CDR1 MNHNS, CDR2 SASEGT. This clonotype has more than one count but fewer than ten. Its antigen remains unknown. Study-wide results and limits: Twins shared more top CDR3 clonotypes than unrelated donors did.

TCRdb independently ran MiXCR on the 5' RACE reads; one entry per CDR3 protein. The sample holds 300,000 to 450,000 distinct CDR3 sequences; over 25% are singletons and the top ten take roughly 5.5%. This clonotype was sampled from a woman aged 18 to 49 in good health. The sample consisted of PBMCs. This chain links TRBV6-1 with TRBJ1-2; TRBD1 might be the D (5 bases). DNA for the CDR3: TGTGCCAGCATCCCTATGTCAGGGAACTATGGCTACACCTTC. The encoded protein is CASIPMSGNYGYTF.